This T cell receptor beta chain is drawn from a study of blood T cell repertoires in COVID-19. At the level of the study: Sites across the United States, Italy and Spain contributed samples from acute and convalescent COVID-19. PBMCs, B-cell-depleted T cells, or T cells were the source of the cDNA or gDNA that made up the material.

Germline-derived CDR1 and CDR2 are MNHEY and SVGAGI. Trimming cost V 7 bases and J 1 base, with 15 bases left between them. This CDR3 has 15 residues. Per the study methods: Scientists estimated how many nucleated cells there were by amplifying reference gene primers. The protocol was immunoSEQ multiplex PCR, while the TCRdb copy is restricted to in-frame clones and leaves out a portion. The DNA was the basis for D and trimming; V, J and clone size are from that table. The sample has about 96,000 clones, about 90% seen once. During active infection, Seattle patients enrolled and were then monitored through disease.

The TCR originated in a human donor with COVID-19, enrolled during active disease. The donor label of this sample is uncertain. V gene TRBV6-5 combines with J gene TRBJ2-3; possible D gene TRBD2, 5 bases. Sequencing used peripheral blood. The CDR3 here is CASTKLGGGTDTQYF. CDR3 in DNA: TGTGCCAGCACCAAACTAGGTGGGGGCACAGATACGCAGTATTTT.